The text below deals with one T cell receptor (beta chain). These data are taken from a study of blood T cell repertoires in COVID-19. Original analysis: It was from reference gene primer amplification that nucleated cell counts were estimated. Sequenced by immunoSEQ multiplex PCR; TCRdb stores in-frame clones only, minus some. V and J calls and clone size are given by that table; D and trimming were obtained from the DNA. The profile covers about 160,000 clones, with 80% to 90% appearing a single time and approximately 19% taken by the ten largest. This CDR3 region has 16 residues. The germline CDR1 and CDR2 sequences are LNHDA and SQIVND (reference sequence). V shed 5 bases and J 5 bases; nucleotides not matched to a gene: 11.

The sequence came from a woman of 80 years or more with acute or convalescent COVID-19. V is TRBV19 and J is TRBJ1-2; 10 bases fit TRBD1. The sample comprised peripheral blood. CDR3 residues: CASSSKGGQGSYGYTF. The DNA for the CDR3 is TGTGCCAGTAGTTCAAAAGGGGGACAGGGGAGTTATGGCTACACCTTC. Full variable domain (remainder filled in from reference TRBV19 and TRBJ1-2): DGGITQSPKYLFRKEGQNVTLSCEQNLNHDAMYWYRQDPGQGLRLIYYSQIVNDFQKGDIAEGYSVSREKKESFPLTVTSAQKNPTAFYLCASSSKGGQGSYGYTFGSGTRLTVV.